Shown below are 3 T cell receptor beta chains from a single sample sequenced in a study of human thymus T cells. Profiled with immunoSEQ multiplex PCR; TCRdb holds only in-frame clones, not every one. The sample comprises roughly 130,000 clones, around 94% of which are singletons, and around 0.024% rests with the top ten. Resections removed during corrective heart surgery provided the thymus tissue used. Sequencing was carried out using thymus tissue. These receptors came from a boy under three years old with a congenital heart defect but otherwise immunologically healthy.

In nucleotides, the CDR3 is TGTGCCAGCAGCCCCCCCCGCCCGCAAGCCGGGGAGCTGTTTTTT. It specifies CASSPPRPQAGELFF. V and J are TRBV11-2 and TRBJ2-2; D gene uncertain. This CDR3 has 15 residues. Deletions cut 5 bases from V and 6 bases from J, with 16 bases between. Germline lookup yields CDR1 SGHAT and CDR2 FQNNGV.

This chain connects TRBV18 to TRBJ1-3, with a weak D call TRBD1 (6 bases). The V gene lost 1 base and the J gene lost 2 bases, with 9 bases spanning the gap. CDR1 and CDR2 from the germline V gene are KGHSH and LQKENI. The CDR3 is made up of 15 amino acids. The CDR3 DNA reads TGTGCCAGCTCACCACTACAGGGCCCTGGAAACACCATATATTTT. It specifies CASSPLQGPGNTIYF.

This clone showed up just once. This rearrangement joins TRBV28 to TRBJ1-2; possibly TRBD1 for D (6 bases). With 3 bases removed from V and 6 bases from J, the gap between germline ends came to 29 bases. Germline loops: CDR1 MDHEN, CDR2 SYDVKM. This CDR3 is 19 amino acids long. CDR3 in DNA: TGTGCCAGCAGTTTTATGGGCCGGGGGGCAAGACAAATCTCTGATGGCTACACCTTC. Translation: CASSFMGRGARQISDGYTF.